Only a few counts were recorded for the clone carrying this TCR beta chain. This entry belongs to a study of human T cells and chemical hapten exposure. Turning to the study itself: All through the roughly 25-week study, the scalp of each patient received diphenylcyclopropenone doses weekly.

For the library, individual cDNA molecules each received unique molecular identifiers. From the RACE reads, TCRdb called clonotypes with MiXCR, one entry per CDR3 protein. The table shows over 45,000 distinct CDR3 sequences, with about 9.6% occurring only once. Time point given: patch test 1, 2 weeks after DPC sensitization. Treatment meaning: therapeutic diphenylcyclopropenone sensitization with weekly scalp DPC. CDR3 length: 13 residues. The germline gives CDR1 DFQATT, CDR2 SNEGSKA (reference sequence). The trim removed 4 bases at V and 5 bases at J, leaving 6 bases unmatched. Sequencing was performed on whole blood, taken in connection with sensitization to the hapten diphenylcyclopropenone (DPC). The receptor was derived from a woman between 40 and 50 years old with alopecia areata. Some clones in this sample may be carry-over from other donors' samples. This chain joins TRBV20-1 and TRBJ2-5, with 8 bases that match TRBD1. CDR3 sequence reads: CSATRTGSETQYF. In nucleotides, the CDR3 is TGCAGTGCTACCCGGACAGGGTCTGAGACCCAGTACTTC.